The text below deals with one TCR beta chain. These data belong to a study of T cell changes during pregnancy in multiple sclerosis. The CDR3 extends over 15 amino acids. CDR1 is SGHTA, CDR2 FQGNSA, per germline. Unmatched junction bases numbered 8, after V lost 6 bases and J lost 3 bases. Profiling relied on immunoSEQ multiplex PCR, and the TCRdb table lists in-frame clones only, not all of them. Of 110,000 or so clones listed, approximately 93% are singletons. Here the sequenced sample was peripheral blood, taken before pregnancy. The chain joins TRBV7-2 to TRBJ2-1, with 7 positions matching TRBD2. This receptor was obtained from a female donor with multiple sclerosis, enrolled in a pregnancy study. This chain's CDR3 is CASRGGSGNYNEQFF. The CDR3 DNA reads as TGTGCCAGCAGGGGAGGGAGTGGTAACTACAATGAGCAGTTCTTC.